The 24 T cell receptor beta chains given below trace back to one sample, sequenced in a study of blood T cell repertoires in COVID-19. Produced via immunoSEQ multiplex PCR; TCRdb's table is partial and in-frame only. The sample contains some 190,000 clones, around 88% of which appear only once. The sample taken for sequencing was peripheral blood. The origin of the receptors is a man between 18 and 35 years old with active or convalescent COVID-19.

J is TRBJ1-2 and V is TRBV27; possible D gene TRBD1, 5 bases. The CDR3 has 13 residues. From germline, CDR1 is MNHEY and CDR2 SMNVEV (reference sequence). V was shortened by 4 bases and J by 6 bases, with 12 bases between the two germline ends. CDR3 loop: CASSSGGDDGYTF. Here the CDR3 DNA reads TGTGCCAGCAGTTCGGGAGGGGACGATGGCTACACCTTC.

The count of this clone is one. The gene calls are TRBV5-1 and TRBJ2-2; 7 bases match TRBD1. CDR3 size: 16 residues. Germline trimming cut 4 bases from V and 2 bases from J; bases unmatched to any gene: 8. CDR1 SGHRS and CDR2 YFSETQ come from the germline V gene. As DNA, the CDR3 is TGCGCCAGCAGCGGACAGGCGGATCTTAACACCGGGGAGCTGTTTTTT. This translates into CASSGQADLNTGELFF.

The chain employs TRBV7-2 and TRBJ2-7; D might be TRBD2 (6 bases). This CDR3 has 16 amino acids. Trimming took 3 bases from V and 4 from J, leaving 19 bases between them. From germline, CDR1 is SGHTA and CDR2 FQGNSA. CDR3 DNA sequence: TGTGCCAGCAGCTTTGACGAGGCTAGCGTTAGGTACGAGCAGTACTTC. Protein sequence: CASSFDEASVRYEQYF. The full variable domain, its missing parts supplied by reference TRBV7-2 and TRBJ2-7, is GAGVSQSPSNKVTEKGKDVELRCDPISGHTALYWYRQSLGQGLEFLIYFQGNSAPDKSGLPSDRFSAERTGGSVSTLTIQRTQQEDSAVYLCASSFDEASVRYEQYFGPGTRLTVT.

The chain uses TRBV5-8 and TRBJ1-5; D is perhaps TRBD1 (5 bases). The ends were cut back, 1 base at V and 15 bases at J, with 17 bases in the middle. The CDR3 loop spans 13 amino acids. Germline V CDR1 and CDR2: SGHTS, YDEGEE. DNA of the CDR3: TGTGCCAGCAGCTTGCCCCCCAGGGTAGAATCGCATTTT. Amino acid sequence: CASSLPPRVESHF.

J is TRBJ2-2 and V is TRBV5-5; the match to TRBD1 covers 8 bases. J gave up 5 bases and V 4 bases, and 4 bases lay outside the gene matches. The CDR3 is made up of 14 amino acids. Germline CDR1 and CDR2: SGHKS and YYEKEE (reference sequence). CDR3: CASSLRGQTGELFF. DNA for the CDR3: TGTGCCAGCAGCCTCAGGGGGCAGACCGGGGAGCTGTTTTTT.

The DNA of the CDR3 is TGTGCCAGCAGCCCGGGGACTACGGGCTACGAGCAGTACTTC. Amino acids: CASSPGTTGYEQYF. J is TRBJ2-7 and V is TRBV14; 7 bases align to TRBD2. The ends lost 4 bases at V and 3 bases at J; junction bases unmatched: 6. The CDR3 extends over 14 amino acids. Germline V gene sequence: CDR1 SGHDN, CDR2 FVKESK.

The V and J genes are TRBV18 and TRBJ2-3; TRBD1 matches 10 bases. Unmatched junction bases numbered 3, after V lost 4 bases and J lost 2 bases. Germline CDR1 and CDR2: KGHSH and LQKENI. The CDR3 length is 15 residues. The CDR3 protein is CASSQTGGNTDTQYF. CDR3 sequence (DNA): TGTGCCAGCTCACAGACAGGGGGCAACACAGATACGCAGTATTTT. The full variable domain, rest sourced from reference TRBV18 and TRBJ2-3, is NAGVMQNPRHLVRRRGQEARLRCSPMKGHSHVYWYRQLPEEGLKFMVYLQKENIIDESGMPKERFSAEFPKEGPSILRIQQVVRGDSAAYFCASSQTGGNTDTQYFGPGTRLTVL.

V and J are TRBV24-1 and TRBJ1-4; 8 nucleotides agree with TRBD1. The CDR3 runs to 15 residues. The V and J ends lost 10 bases and 7 bases, in that order; junction bases with no gene match: 13. Germline-derived CDR1 and CDR2 are KGHDR and SFDVKD. CDR3 sequence reads: CATYSPDRVCEKLFF. The DNA for the CDR3 is TGTGCCACTTACTCCCCGGACAGGGTGTGTGAAAAACTGTTTTTT.

The chain carries TRBV2 and TRBJ2-7, with D possibly matching TRBD2 (5 bases). Germline V gives CDR1 SNHLY, CDR2 FYNNEI. This CDR3 has 11 residues. Deletions cut 5 bases from V and 9 bases from J, with 11 bases between. CDR3: CASSPRDGQYF. The CDR3 DNA sequence: TGTGCCAGCAGTCCGAGGGATGGGCAGTACTTC.

The V gene is TRBV28, the J gene TRBJ2-7; 8 bases agree with TRBD1. Germline CDR1 and CDR2: MDHEN and SYDVKM. Unmatched junction bases numbered 5, after V lost 3 bases and J lost 4 bases. The CDR3 sequence is 14 residues long. The CDR3 is CASSLGTGGYEQYF. The CDR3 DNA reads TGTGCCAGCAGTTTGGGAACAGGGGGTTACGAGCAGTACTTC.

The chain couples TRBV9 to TRBJ2-1, with 8 bases matching TRBD2. V was pared by 2 bases and J by 0 bases, with 7 bases of the junction left unmatched. CDR1 SGDLS and CDR2 YYNGEE come from the germline V gene. CDR3 length equals 17 residues. CDR3 in DNA: TGTGCCAGCAGCGTGCTAGCGGGTACGGGCTCCTACAATGAGCAGTTCTTC. Amino acids: CASSVLAGTGSYNEQFF.

The chain employs TRBV6-1 and TRBJ1-5; maybe TRBD1 (5 bases). The CDR3 is 16 residues long. V lost 2 bases to trimming and J lost 7 bases, with 18 bases between them. CDR1 is MNHNS and CDR2 is SASEGT in the germline V gene. CDR3 bases: TGTGCCAGCAGTGAAAACGCGGGGGGGTCACGCCAGCCCCAGCATTTT. Translated, it gives CASSENAGGSRQPQHF.

The rearrangement links TRBV5-6 to TRBJ2-3; possible D gene TRBD2, 6 bases. The V gene lost 0 bases and the J gene lost 3 bases, with 11 bases spanning the gap. Per germline, CDR1 SGHDT and CDR2 YYEEEE. The CDR3 length is 15 residues. The CDR3: CASSLVAGLTDTQYF. The CDR3 bases are TGTGCCAGCAGCTTGGTGGCGGGACTTACAGATACGCAGTATTTT. Full variable domain (outside the CDR3, taken from reference TRBV5-6 and TRBJ2-3): DAGVTQSPTHLIKTRGQQVTLRCSPKSGHDTVSWYQQALGQGPQFIFQYYEEEERQRGNFPDRFSGHQFPNYSSELNVNALLLGDSALYLCASSLVAGLTDTQYFGPGTRLTVL.

The J gene is TRBJ2-3, the V gene TRBV14, with 7 nucleotides matching TRBD2. CDR1 and CDR2 from the germline V gene are SGHDN and FVKESK. Trimming cost V 0 bases and J 4 bases; bases outside gene matches: 7. This CDR3 comprises 16 residues. CDR3: CASSQDFGRIPDTQYF. The CDR3 nucleotides are TGTGCCAGCAGCCAAGATTTCGGGAGGATCCCAGATACGCAGTATTTT.

This chain links TRBV5-6 with TRBJ2-7, with D possibly TRBD1 on 6 matching bases. CDR1 is SGHDT, CDR2 YYEEEE, per germline. Trimming took off 0 bases at V and 2 bases at J, with 9 bases between the two ends. The CDR3 consists of 14 residues. This CDR3 reads CASSLVRGTYEQYF. DNA of the CDR3: TGTGCCAGCAGCTTGGTCAGGGGTACCTACGAGCAGTACTTC.

CDR3 in DNA: TGTGCCAGCAGTACCGCAGGGTTGGCCTATGGCTACACCTTC. Its translation: CASSTAGLAYGYTF. This chain joins TRBV28 and TRBJ1-2; possibly TRBD1 for D (5 bases). The CDR3 is made up of 14 amino acids. Germline CDR1 reads MDHEN; CDR2 reads SYDVKM. V gave up 5 bases and J gave up 4 bases, with 14 bases separating them.

J is TRBJ1-1 and V is TRBV20-1; D ambiguous. The CDR3 is made up of 11 amino acids. Germline V gene sequence: CDR1 DFQATT, CDR2 SNEGSKA (reference sequence). Trimming stripped 7 bases from V and 6 bases from J, with 12 bases between. The CDR3 protein is CSGLFGAEAFF. The CDR3 region has the DNA TGCAGTGGTTTGTTCGGGGCTGAAGCTTTCTTT.

The chain uses TRBV29-1 and TRBJ2-2; 7 bases map to TRBD1. The CDR3 sequence is 16 residues long. Germline loops: CDR1 SQVTM, CDR2 ANQGSEA. V was clipped by 4 bases and J by 7 bases; unmatched bases: 15. DNA for the CDR3: TGCAGCGTTGTGGCGCAGGGGGAAATTTTCGGCGGGGAGCTGTTTTTT. It encodes CSVVAQGEIFGGELFF.

The gene calls are TRBV9 and TRBJ2-7, with 7 bases identical to TRBD2. This CDR3 has 16 residues. Germline V gene lookup returns CDR1 SGDLS and CDR2 YYNGEE. The V segment lost 7 bases and the J segment 5 bases; nucleotides outside the gene matches: 18. The CDR3 region is CASGSQTSTSTHEQYF. The DNA of the CDR3 is TGTGCCAGCGGATCCCAGACTAGCACCTCAACACACGAGCAGTACTTC.

The CDR3 coding sequence is TGTGCCACCCGGGGGTCTGGGGCCAACGTCCTGACTTTC. Protein: CATRGSGANVLTF. The chain links TRBV12-3 or TRBV12-4 to TRBJ2-6; weak D call: TRBD2 (6 bases). V lost 10 bases and J lost 1, with 8 bases in between. The CDR3 loop spans 13 amino acids.

This chain connects TRBV28 to TRBJ2-7; TRBD1 agrees at 7 bases. The CDR3 has 16 amino acids. Germline V gene sequence: CDR1 MDHEN, CDR2 SYDVKM. The ends lost 3 bases at V and 3 bases at J; junction bases unmatched: 11. The CDR3 region is CASSLGPDRDNYEQYF. The CDR3 DNA sequence: TGTGCCAGCAGTTTGGGGCCAGACAGGGATAACTACGAGCAGTACTTC.

This clone is a singleton in its sample. DNA for the CDR3: TGTGCCAGCAGTCCCAAGGGGGAATACCCTGAAGCTTTCTTT. Its protein product is CASSPKGEYPEAFF. The chain is built from TRBV6-4 and TRBJ1-1; a weak D match, TRBD1 (6 bases). V was trimmed by 5 bases and J by 6 bases, leaving 16 bases between them. This CDR3 is built from 14 residues. Germline V gene data show CDR1 as MRHNA and CDR2 as SNTAGT.

The V gene is TRBV7-2, the J gene TRBJ2-7, with a tentative D call TRBD2 (6 bases). The V end lost 1 base, the J end lost 7 bases, and 14 bases lay between the germline ends. This CDR3 region has 14 residues. The germline V gene has CDR1 SGHTA and CDR2 FQGNSA. The CDR3: CASSLGDQGGEQYF. The CDR3 DNA follows: TGTGCCAGCAGCTTAGGTGACCAGGGAGGAGAGCAGTACTTC. Supplemented by reference TRBV7-2 and TRBJ2-7, the full variable domain reads GAGVSQSPSNKVTEKGKDVELRCDPISGHTALYWYRQSLGQGLEFLIYFQGNSAPDKSGLPSDRFSAERTGGSVSTLTIQRTQQEDSAVYLCASSLGDQGGEQYFGPGTRLTVT.

The CDR3 nucleotides read TGTGCCAGCAGCCCGCTCGGGTCACCCCTCCACTTT. Translation gives CASSPLGSPLHF. V gene TRBV3-1 (or the pseudogene TRBV3-2) combines with J gene TRBJ1-6; D not certain. V dropped 4 bases and J dropped 10 bases, with 8 bases sitting between them. Per germline, CDR1 LGHDT and CDR2 YNNKEL (reference sequence). The CDR3 is 12 amino acids.